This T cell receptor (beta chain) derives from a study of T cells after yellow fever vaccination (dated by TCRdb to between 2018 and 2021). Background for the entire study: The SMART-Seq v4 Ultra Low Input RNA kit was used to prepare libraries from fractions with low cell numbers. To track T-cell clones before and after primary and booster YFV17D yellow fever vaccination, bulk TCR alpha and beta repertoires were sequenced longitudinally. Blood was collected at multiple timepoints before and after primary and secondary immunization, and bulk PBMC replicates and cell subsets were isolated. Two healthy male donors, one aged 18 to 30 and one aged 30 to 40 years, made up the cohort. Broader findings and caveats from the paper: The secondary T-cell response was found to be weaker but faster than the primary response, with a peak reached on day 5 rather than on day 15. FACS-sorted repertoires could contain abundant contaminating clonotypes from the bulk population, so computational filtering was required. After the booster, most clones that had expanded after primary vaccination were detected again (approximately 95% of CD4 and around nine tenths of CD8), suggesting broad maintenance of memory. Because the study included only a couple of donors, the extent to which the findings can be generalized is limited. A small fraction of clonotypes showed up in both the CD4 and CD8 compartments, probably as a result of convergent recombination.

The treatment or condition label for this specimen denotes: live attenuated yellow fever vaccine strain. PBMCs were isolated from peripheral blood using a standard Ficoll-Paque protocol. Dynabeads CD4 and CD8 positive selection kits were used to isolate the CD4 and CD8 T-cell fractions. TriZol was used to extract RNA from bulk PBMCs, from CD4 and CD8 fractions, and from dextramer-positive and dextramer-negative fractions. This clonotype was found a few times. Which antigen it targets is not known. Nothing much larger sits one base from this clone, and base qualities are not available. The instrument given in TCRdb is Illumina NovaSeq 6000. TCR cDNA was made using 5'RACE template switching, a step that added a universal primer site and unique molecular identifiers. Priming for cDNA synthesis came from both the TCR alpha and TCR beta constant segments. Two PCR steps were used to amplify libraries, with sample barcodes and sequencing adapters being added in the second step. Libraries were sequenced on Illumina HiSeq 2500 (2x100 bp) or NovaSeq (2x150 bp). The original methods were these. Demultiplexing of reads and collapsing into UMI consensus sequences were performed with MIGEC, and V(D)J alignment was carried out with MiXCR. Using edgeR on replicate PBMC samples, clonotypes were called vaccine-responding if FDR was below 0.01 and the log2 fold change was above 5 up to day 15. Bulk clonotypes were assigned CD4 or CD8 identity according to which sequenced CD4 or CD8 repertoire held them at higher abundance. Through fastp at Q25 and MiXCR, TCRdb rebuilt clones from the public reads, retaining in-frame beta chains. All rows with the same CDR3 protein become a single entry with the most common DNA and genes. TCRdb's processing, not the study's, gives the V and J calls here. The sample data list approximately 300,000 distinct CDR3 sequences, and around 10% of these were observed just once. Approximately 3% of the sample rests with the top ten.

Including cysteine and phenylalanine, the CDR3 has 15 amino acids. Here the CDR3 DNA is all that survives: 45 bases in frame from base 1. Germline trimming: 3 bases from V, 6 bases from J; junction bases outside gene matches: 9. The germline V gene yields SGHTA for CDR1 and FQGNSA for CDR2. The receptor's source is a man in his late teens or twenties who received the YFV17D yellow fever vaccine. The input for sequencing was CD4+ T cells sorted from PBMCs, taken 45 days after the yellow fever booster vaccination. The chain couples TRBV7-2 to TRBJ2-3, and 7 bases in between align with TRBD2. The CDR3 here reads CASSFQAGPRDTQYF. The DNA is TGTGCCAGCAGCTTTCAAGCGGGACCTCGGGATACGCAGTATTTT.